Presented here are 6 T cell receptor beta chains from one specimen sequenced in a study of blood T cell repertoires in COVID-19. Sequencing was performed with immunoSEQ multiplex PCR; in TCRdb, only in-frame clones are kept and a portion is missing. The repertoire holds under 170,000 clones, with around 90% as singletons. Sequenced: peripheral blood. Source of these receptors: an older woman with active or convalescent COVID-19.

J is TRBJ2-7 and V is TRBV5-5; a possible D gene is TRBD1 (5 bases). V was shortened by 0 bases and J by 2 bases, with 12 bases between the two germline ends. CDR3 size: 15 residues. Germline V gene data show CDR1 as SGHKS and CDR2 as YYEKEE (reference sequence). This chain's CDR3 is CASSLEGIPTYEQYF. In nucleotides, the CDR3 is TGTGCCAGCAGCTTGGAGGGGATCCCAACCTACGAGCAGTACTTC.

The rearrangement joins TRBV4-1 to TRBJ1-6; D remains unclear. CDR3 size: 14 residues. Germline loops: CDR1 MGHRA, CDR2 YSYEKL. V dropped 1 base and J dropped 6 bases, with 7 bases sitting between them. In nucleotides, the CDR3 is TGCGCCAGCAGCCAAGCCCAGGCTAATTCACCCCTCCACTTT. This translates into CASSQAQANSPLHF.

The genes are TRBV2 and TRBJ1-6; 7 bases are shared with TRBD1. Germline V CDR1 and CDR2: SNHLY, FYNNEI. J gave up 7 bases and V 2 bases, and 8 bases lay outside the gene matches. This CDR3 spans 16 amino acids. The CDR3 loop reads CASSERQGGRNSPLHF. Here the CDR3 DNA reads TGTGCCAGCAGTGAAAGACAGGGAGGTCGGAATTCACCCCTCCACTTT.

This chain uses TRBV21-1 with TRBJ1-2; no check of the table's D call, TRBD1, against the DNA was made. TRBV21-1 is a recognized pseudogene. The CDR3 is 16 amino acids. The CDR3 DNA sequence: TGTGCCAGCAACAGACCACGGACAGGGAGTATCTATGGCTACACCTTC. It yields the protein CASNRPRTGSIYGYTF.

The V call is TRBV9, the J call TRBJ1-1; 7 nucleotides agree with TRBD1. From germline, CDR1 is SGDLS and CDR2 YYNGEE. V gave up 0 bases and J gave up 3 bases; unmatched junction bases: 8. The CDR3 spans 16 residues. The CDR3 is CASSVGAGGRDTEAFF. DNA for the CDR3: TGTGCCAGCAGCGTAGGGGCAGGGGGACGGGACACTGAAGCTTTCTTT.

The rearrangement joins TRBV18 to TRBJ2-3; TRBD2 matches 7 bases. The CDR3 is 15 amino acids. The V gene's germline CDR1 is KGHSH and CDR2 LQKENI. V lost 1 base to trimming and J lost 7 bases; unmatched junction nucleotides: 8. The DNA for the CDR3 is TGTGCCAGCTCACCACGGCTCTCTAGCGGAAATACGCAGTATTTT. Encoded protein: CASSPRLSSGNTQYF. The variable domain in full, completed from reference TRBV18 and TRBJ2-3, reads NAGVMQNPRHLVRRRGQEARLRCSPMKGHSHVYWYRQLPEEGLKFMVYLQKENIIDESGMPKERFSAEFPKEGPSILRIQQVVRGDSAAYFCASSPRLSSGNTQYFGPGTRLTVL.